These 5 T cell receptor beta chains originate from one sample sequenced in a study. TCRdb re-analysed the 5' RACE reads in MiXCR, keeping a single row per CDR3 protein. The sample includes about 32,000 distinct CDR3 sequences, about 24% of them seen just once. Sample: memory CD4+ T cells sorted from blood. Described subset: memory CD4+ T cells, CD4+CD45RO+CD25-. The origin of the receptors is a female donor with breast cancer.

Relative to its sample, this clonotype is medium-sized. The chain couples TRBV6-2 or TRBV6-3 to TRBJ2-7; D gene uncertain. The CDR3 extends over 13 amino acids. The V gene's germline CDR1 is MNHEY and CDR2 SVGEGT. Trimming cost V 5 bases and J 3 bases, with 11 bases left between them. The CDR3 nucleotides are TGTGCCAGCAGTCCATATACAGACTACGAGCAGTACTTC. The encoded protein is CASSPYTDYEQYF.

This clonotype ranks as medium-sized (0.01 to 0.1%). The rearrangement links TRBV12-3 or TRBV12-4 to TRBJ2-1; a weak D match, TRBD2 (6 bases). This CDR3 contains 15 residues. Trimming left V 6 bases short and J 5 bases short, with 17 bases between. This CDR3 reads CASRNIRLEHNEQFF. CDR3 nucleotides: TGTGCCAGCAGGAACATAAGACTAGAACACAATGAGCAGTTCTTC.

In the case of this clonotype: A much larger clonotype is one base distant, so this may be a read error. V usage is TRBV7-2 and J usage is TRBJ2-2; 7 bases map to TRBD1. Germline V gene lookup returns CDR1 SGHTA and CDR2 FQGNSA. The CDR3 runs 16 residues. The CDR3 reads CASGLWGQPNTGELFF. The CDR3 DNA sequence: TGTGCCAGCGGCTTATGGGGACAGCCGAACACCGGGGAGCTGTTTTTT.

The genes are TRBV28 and TRBJ1-2; D possibly corresponds to TRBD1 (5 bases). There are 14 residues in the CDR3. CDR1 is MDHEN and CDR2 is SYDVKM in the germline V gene. The V and J ends lost 3 bases and 4 bases respectively, with 12 bases between them. The CDR3 here is CASSFDSRSYGYTF. CDR3 nucleotides: TGTGCCAGCAGTTTTGACAGTCGTTCCTATGGCTACACCTTC.

Points on this clonotype: One end of the junction does not line up with germline, which may come from a read error. The V and J genes are TRBV6-2 or TRBV6-3 and TRBJ2-7, with 11 bases that match TRBD2. The CDR3 length is 15 residues. The germline CDR1 and CDR2 sequences are MNHEY and SVGEGT. The CDR3 nucleotides read TGTGCCAGCACCGGGACTAGCGGAAGACCCTACGAACAGTACTTC. Translated, it gives CASTGTSGRPYEQYF.